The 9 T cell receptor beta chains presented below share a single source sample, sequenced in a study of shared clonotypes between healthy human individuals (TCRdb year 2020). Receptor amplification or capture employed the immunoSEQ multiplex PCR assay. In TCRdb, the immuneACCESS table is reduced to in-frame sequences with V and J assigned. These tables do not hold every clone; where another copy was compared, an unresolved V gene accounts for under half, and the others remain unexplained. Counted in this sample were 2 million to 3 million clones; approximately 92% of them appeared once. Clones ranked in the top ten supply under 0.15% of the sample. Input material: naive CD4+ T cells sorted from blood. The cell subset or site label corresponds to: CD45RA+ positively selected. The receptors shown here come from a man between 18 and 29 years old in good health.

CDR3 sequence: CAIAPAGPLADTQYF. The CDR3 nucleotides are TGTGCCATCGCCCCGGCAGGGCCGTTAGCAGATACGCAGTATTTT. The V and J genes are TRBV10-3 and TRBJ2-3; D possibly corresponds to TRBD1 (5 bases). Germline V gene sequence: CDR1 ENHRY, CDR2 SYGVKD. This CDR3 contains 15 residues. Trimming left V 8 bases short and J 4 bases short, with 19 bases between.

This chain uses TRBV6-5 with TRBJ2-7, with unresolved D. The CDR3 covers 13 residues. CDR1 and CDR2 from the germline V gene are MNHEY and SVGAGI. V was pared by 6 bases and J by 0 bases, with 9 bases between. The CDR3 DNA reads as TGTGCCAGCAGGGCCTCCTTCTCCTACGAGCAGTACTTC. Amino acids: CASRASFSYEQYF.

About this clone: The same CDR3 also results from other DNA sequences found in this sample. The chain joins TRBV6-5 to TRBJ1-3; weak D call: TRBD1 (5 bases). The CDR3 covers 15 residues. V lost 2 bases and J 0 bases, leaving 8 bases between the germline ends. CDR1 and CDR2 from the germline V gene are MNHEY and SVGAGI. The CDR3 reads CASSYGGNSGNTIYF. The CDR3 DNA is TGTGCCAGCAGTTACGGGGGGAACTCTGGAAACACCATATATTTT.

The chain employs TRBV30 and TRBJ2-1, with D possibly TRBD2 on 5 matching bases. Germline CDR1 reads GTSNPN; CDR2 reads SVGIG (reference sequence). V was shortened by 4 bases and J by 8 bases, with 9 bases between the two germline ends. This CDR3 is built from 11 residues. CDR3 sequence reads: CAWTGNHEQFF. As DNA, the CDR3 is TGTGCCTGGACGGGGAATCATGAGCAGTTCTTC.

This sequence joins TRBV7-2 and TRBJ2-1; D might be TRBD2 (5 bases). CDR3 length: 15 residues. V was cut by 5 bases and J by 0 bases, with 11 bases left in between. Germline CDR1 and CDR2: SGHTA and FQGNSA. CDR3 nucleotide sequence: TGTGCCAGCAGCACTAGGGTAATCTCCTACAATGAGCAGTTCTTC. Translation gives CASSTRVISYNEQFF.

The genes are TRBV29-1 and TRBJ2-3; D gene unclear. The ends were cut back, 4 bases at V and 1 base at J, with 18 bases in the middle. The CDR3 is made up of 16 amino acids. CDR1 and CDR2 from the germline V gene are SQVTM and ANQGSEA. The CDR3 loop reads CSVAIPLIFGTDTQYF. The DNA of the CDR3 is TGCAGCGTTGCCATTCCCCTGATCTTCGGCACAGATACGCAGTATTTT.

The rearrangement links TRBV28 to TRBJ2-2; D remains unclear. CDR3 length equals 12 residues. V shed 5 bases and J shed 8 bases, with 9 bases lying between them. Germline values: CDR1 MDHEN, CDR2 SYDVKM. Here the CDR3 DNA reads TGTGCCAGCAGTCCTATAGGAGGGGAGCTGTTTTTT. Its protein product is CASSPIGGELFF.

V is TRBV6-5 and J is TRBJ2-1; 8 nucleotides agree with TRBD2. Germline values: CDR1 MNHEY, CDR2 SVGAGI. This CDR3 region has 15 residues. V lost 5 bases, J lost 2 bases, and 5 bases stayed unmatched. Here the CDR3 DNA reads TGTGCCAGCAGTATAGCGGGAAGCACCTACAATGAGCAGTTCTTC. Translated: CASSIAGSTYNEQFF.

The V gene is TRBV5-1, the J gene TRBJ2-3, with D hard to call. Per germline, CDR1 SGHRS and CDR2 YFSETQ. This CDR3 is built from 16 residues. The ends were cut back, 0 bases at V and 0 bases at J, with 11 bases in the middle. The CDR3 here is CASSLGKGASTDTQYF. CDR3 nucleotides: TGCGCCAGCAGCTTGGGGAAAGGAGCTAGCACAGATACGCAGTATTTT.